Here is one T cell receptor (beta chain) with its context. These data belong to a study of blood T cell repertoires in COVID-19. The CDR3 extends over 16 amino acids. Germline V gene sequence: CDR1 SGHRS, CDR2 YFSETQ. Trimming took 4 bases from V and 6 from J; bases not matched to a gene: 12. Measured with immunoSEQ multiplex PCR; TCRdb has only the in-frame clones, and not every one. The table lists 120,000 or so clones, around 87% of them singletons. This receptor was identified in a human donor in a cohort sampled during active COVID-19. The chain carries TRBV5-1 and TRBJ1-5; 8 nucleotides align to TRBD1. The material sequenced was peripheral blood. The CDR3: CASSPGNPGGTQPQHF. DNA of the CDR3: TGCGCCAGCAGCCCAGGAAACCCAGGGGGCACTCAGCCCCAGCATTTT.